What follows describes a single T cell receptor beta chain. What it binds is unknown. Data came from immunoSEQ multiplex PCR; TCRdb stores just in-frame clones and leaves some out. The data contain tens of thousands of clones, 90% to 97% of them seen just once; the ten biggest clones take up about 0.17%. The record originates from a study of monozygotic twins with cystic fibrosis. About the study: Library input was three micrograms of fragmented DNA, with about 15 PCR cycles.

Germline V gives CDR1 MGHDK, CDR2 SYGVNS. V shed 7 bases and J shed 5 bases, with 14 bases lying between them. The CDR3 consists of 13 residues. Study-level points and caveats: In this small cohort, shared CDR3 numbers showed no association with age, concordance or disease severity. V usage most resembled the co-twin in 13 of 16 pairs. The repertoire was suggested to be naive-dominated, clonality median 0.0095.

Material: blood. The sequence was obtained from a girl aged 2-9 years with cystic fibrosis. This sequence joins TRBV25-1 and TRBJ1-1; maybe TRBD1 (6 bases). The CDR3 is CASIGRGRTEAFF. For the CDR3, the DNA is TGTGCCAGCATCGGCAGGGGTCGGACTGAAGCTTTCTTT.